Only a few counts were recorded for the clone carrying this T cell receptor (beta chain). As yet, its antigen is unknown. This record comes from a study of response to subunit inactivated influenza vaccine. In TCRdb, the RT-PCR reads were re-called with MiXCR into one record per CDR3 protein. The data contain fewer than 800,000 distinct CDR3 sequences, less than 20% of them singletons. Germline loops: CDR1 SGHRS, CDR2 YFSETQ. V gave up 3 bases and J gave up 0 bases, with 11 bases separating them. This CDR3 contains 15 residues. Whole-study results and caveats: The authors proposed limited new T cell recruitment per seasonal influenza vaccination.

Sequenced material: PBMCs from blood, taken approximately 13 days after vaccination. The sequence came from a man between 50 and 59 years old who received an inactivated influenza vaccine. This chain joins TRBV5-1 and TRBJ2-3; tentative D call: TRBD1 (5 bases). The CDR3 reads CASSSHRPSTDTQYF. CDR3 DNA sequence: TGCGCCAGCAGCTCCCACAGGCCGAGCACAGATACGCAGTATTTT. Together with reference TRBV5-1 and TRBJ2-3, the CDR3 gives the full variable domain: KAGVTQTPRYLIKTRGQQVTLSCSPISGHRSVSWYQQTPGQGLQFLFEYFSETQRNKGNFPGRFSGRQFSNSRSEMNVSTLELGDSALYLCASSSHRPSTDTQYFGPGTRLTVL.